This TCR beta chain was obtained from a study of cytotoxic CD8 clonotypes in ibrutinib-treated CLL. Study observations and caveats: Baseline clonality was higher than in age-matched healthy donors and moved in step with circulating CD8+ T-cell counts.

Frozen PBMC stocks contributed roughly 2 micrograms of genomic DNA to the TCR beta libraries. Trimming shortened V by 6 bases and J by 3 bases, and 15 bases separated the two germline ends. The CDR3 sequence is 15 residues long. Germline V gives CDR1 MNHEY, CDR2 SMNVEV (reference sequence). Data came from immunoSEQ multiplex PCR; TCRdb stores just in-frame clones and leaves some out. The data contain over 150,000 clones, approximately 68% of them singletons. As for this clone: The antigen is undetermined.

V and J are TRBV27 and TRBJ1-5; D uncertain. This TCR derives from a human donor with chronic lymphocytic leukemia. Here the sequenced sample was PBMCs, taken after 24 months of ibrutinib treatment. The chain's CDR3 is CASRSPGPHNQPQHF. As DNA, the CDR3 is TGTGCCAGCAGATCCCCAGGCCCTCACAATCAGCCCCAGCATTTT.